Described below is a single TCR beta chain sequence and its context. Its cognate antigen is unknown. This entry is derived from a study of cytomegalovirus exposure and HLA in healthy donors. Study-level background: There were approximately 400 genotyped donors. Of these, 81% fell in the genetic ancestry cluster associated with self-reported Caucasian donors.

Notes on the study in general: Later analysis suggested most CMV-associated TCR beta chains were HLA-restricted. There were reportedly fewer N-insertions in an Asian-associated ancestry cluster than the approximately 670-donor mean, in a later analysis.

Looked up from germline, CDR1 is GTSNPN and CDR2 is SVGIG (reference sequence). The V end lost 4 bases, the J end lost 3 bases, and 13 bases lay between the germline ends. This CDR3 region has 13 residues. Researchers ran the PCR with 60 Vbeta and 13 Jbeta primers. In the source study's methods: Approximately 83 million unique TCR beta chains, roughly 11 million shared, were counted in a later analysis. The assay was immunoSEQ multiplex PCR, and TCRdb's table has in-frame clones only and misses some. That table supplies the V and J calls and clone size; D and trimming were determined from the DNA. The data show over 150,000 clones, roughly three quarters seen once.

The sequence was collected from a woman in her 50s in good health and CMV-seropositive. This chain connects TRBV30 to TRBJ2-7; tentative D call: TRBD2 (5 bases). The specimen was PBMCs. DNA for the CDR3: TGTGCCTGGATCCATATGAGGGTCTACGAGCAGTACTTC. Its translation is CAWIHMRVYEQYF.